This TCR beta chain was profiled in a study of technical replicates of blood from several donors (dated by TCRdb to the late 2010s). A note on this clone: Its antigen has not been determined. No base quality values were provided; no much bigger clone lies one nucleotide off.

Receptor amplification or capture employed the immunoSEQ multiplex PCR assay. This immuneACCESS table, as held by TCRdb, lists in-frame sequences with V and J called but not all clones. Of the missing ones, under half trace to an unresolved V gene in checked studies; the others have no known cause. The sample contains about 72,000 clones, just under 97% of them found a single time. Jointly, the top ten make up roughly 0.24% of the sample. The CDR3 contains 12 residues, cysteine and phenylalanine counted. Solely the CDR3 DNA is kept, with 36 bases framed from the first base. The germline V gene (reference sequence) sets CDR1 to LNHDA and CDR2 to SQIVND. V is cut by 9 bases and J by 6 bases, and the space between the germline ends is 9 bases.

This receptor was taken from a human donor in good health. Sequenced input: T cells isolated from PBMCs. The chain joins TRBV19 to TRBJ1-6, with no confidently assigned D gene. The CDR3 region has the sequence CASRHSNSPLHF. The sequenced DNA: TGTGCCAGCCGACACTCTAATTCACCCCTCCACTTT.